This T cell receptor beta chain was recovered during a study of blood T cell repertoires in COVID-19. CDR3 length: 13 residues. Trimming stripped 2 bases from V and 7 bases from J, with 9 bases between. The germline V gene has CDR1 GTSNPN and CDR2 SVGIG (reference sequence). Authors' methods: Researchers report that nucleated cell counts were estimated from reference gene primer amplification. Here immunoSEQ multiplex PCR was the method, and the copy in TCRdb shows in-frame clones only, minus some. The V and J calls and the clone size are those of that table, but D and trimming were determined from the DNA. The sample consists of around 250,000 clones, 86% of them appearing once.

The chain couples TRBV30 to TRBJ1-6; D may be TRBD1 (6 bases). This receptor was obtained from a man aged 55 to 70 with acute or convalescent COVID-19. The specimen was peripheral blood. The CDR3 nucleotides read TGTGCCTGGAGTTCAGGGGAAAATTCACCCCTCCACTTT. This translates into CAWSSGENSPLHF.